This passage covers 2 T cell receptor beta chains from one sample sequenced in a study of metastatic and nonmetastatic thyroid tumors (dated by TCRdb to 2018 to 2021). Before undergoing thyroid surgery, none of the patients had been given any kind of treatment. The method behind the library was PCR. This sample was sequenced with an Illumina HiSeq 4000. TCRdb passed the public sequencing reads through fastp at Q25 and MiXCR, retaining productive beta sequences. The sample data list over 25,000 clones, and around 16% of these were observed just once. Around 14% of the sample rests with the top ten. The source material was blood. These receptors all come from a male donor with papillary thyroid cancer or a benign thyroid nodule (not recorded which). Some clones in this sample may be carry-over from other donors' samples.

This clone was observed many times. The chain recombines TRBV6-2 or TRBV6-3 with TRBJ1-1; 11 bases are a match to TRBD1. The J segment lost 4 bases and the V segment lost 5 bases, leaving 9 bases of the junction unmatched. There are 16 residues in the CDR3. The germline CDR1 and CDR2 sequences are MNHEY and SVGEGT. The CDR3 here is CASSTRTGGASTEAFF. CDR3 DNA sequence: TGTGCCAGCAGTACACGGACAGGGGGCGCGAGCACTGAAGCTTTCTTT.

This clone was detected many times. A much larger clone is a single base away; this may be a read error. This rearrangement joins TRBV6-1 to TRBJ2-1; D is ambiguous. The CDR3 extends over 13 amino acids. Germline CDR1 reads MNHNS; CDR2 reads SASEGT. Trimming cost V 5 bases and J 2 bases, with 7 bases left between them. As DNA, the CDR3 is TGTGCCAGCAGTTGCCTCACCTACAATGAGCAGTTCTTC. It encodes CASSCLTYNEQFF.